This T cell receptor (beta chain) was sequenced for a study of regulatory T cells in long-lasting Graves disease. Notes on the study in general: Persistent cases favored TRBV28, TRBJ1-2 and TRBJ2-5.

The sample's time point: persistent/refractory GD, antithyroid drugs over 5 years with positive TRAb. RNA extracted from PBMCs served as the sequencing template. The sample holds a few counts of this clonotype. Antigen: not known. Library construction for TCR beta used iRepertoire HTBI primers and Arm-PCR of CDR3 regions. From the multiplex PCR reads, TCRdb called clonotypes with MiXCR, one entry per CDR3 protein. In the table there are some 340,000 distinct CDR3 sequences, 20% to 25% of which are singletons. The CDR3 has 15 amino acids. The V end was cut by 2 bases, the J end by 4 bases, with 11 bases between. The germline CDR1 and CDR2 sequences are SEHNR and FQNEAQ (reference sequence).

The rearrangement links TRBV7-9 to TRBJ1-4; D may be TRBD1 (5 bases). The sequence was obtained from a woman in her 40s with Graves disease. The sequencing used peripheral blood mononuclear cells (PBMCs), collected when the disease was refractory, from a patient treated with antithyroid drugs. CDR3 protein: CASSLHGGGNEKLFF. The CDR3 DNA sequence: TGTGCCAGCAGCTTACACGGGGGAGGTAATGAAAAACTGTTTTTT.